The present entry profiles one TCR beta chain with its context. This entry comes from a study of identical twins. Each CDR3 protein gets one entry after TCRdb re-called the 5' RACE reads with MiXCR. This table has 1.5 million or so distinct CDR3 sequences, less than 35% appearing once. CDR1 MDHEN and CDR2 SYDVKM come from the germline V gene. The CDR3 is made up of 15 amino acids. Germline trimming cut 5 bases from V and 2 bases from J; bases unmatched to any gene: 9. V gene TRBV28 combines with J gene TRBJ2-7; 7 positions match TRBD1. Material for sequencing was cord blood. This clonotype was obtained from a newborn girl in good health. DNA of the CDR3: TGTGCCAGCAGTGGTGACAGGGAAGGTCCCTACGAGCAGTACTTC. It encodes CASSGDREGPYEQYF. Supplemented by reference TRBV28 and TRBJ2-7, the full variable domain reads DVKVTQSSRYLVKRTGEKVFLECVQDMDHENMFWYRQDPGLGLRLIYFSYDVKMKEKGDIPEGYSVSREKKERFSLILESASTNQTSMYLCASSGDREGPYEQYFGPGTRLTVT.